The rows below give T cell receptor beta chains drawn from one sample of a study of CXCR3-negative and CXCR3-positive naive CD8 T cells. TCRdb reprocessed the 5' RACE reads, with one entry per CDR3 protein and no DNA. This table lists 75,000 to 100,000 distinct CDR3 sequences. The sequencing input was naive CXCR3+ CD8+ T cells from blood. The origin of the receptors is a human donor in good health. Some clones in this sample may be carry-over from other donors' samples. Both conserved end residues are part of each CDR3. Each record gives: V gene, J gene, CDR3 length, CDR3 protein.

TRBV28,TRBJ2-7,12,CASGEAGYEQYF
TRBV7-8,TRBJ1-1,12,CASSLALTEAFF
TRBV12-3/TRBV12-4,TRBJ2-1,16,CASSDRDRTSYNEQFF
TRBV4-3,TRBJ2-5,13,CASSQDTGETQYF
TRBV5-1,TRBJ2-7,13,CASSLTGAVEQYF
TRBV14,TRBJ1-5,14,CASSQGGGSQPQHF
TRBV4-1,TRBJ2-1,16,CASSPPFGDFYNEQFF
TRBV7-9,TRBJ1-1,13,CASTDDSNTEAFF
TRBV5-1,TRBJ2-5,14,CASKGQGIQETQYF
TRBV4-3,TRBJ1-6,15,CASSPRGGLNSPLHF
TRBV14,TRBJ2-7,15,CASSQGGGGSYEQYF
TRBV4-2,TRBJ1-1,14,CASSQGQGAGEAFF
TRBV7-8,TRBJ2-1,16,CASSLGQGYSYNEQFF
TRBV28,TRBJ1-3,15,CASSLTDNSGNTIYF
TRBV6-6,TRBJ1-1,12,CASSRLNTEAFF
TRBV27,TRBJ1-5,14,CASARDGYNQPQHF
TRBV15,TRBJ2-2,17,CATSRAFGQGNTGELFF
TRBV19,TRBJ1-5,14,CASSYSENNQPQHF
TRBV11-3,TRBJ2-7,12,CASSLGTGSLYF
TRBV6-5,TRBJ2-1,14,CASSYSQGPGEQFF
TRBV3-1,TRBJ2-1,16,CASSQEIMSSYNEQFF
TRBV20-1,TRBJ1-1,13,CSARDFLNTEAFF
TRBV12-3/TRBV12-4,TRBJ2-7,14,CASSWGQGDYEQYF
TRBV25-1,TRBJ1-1,12,CASSDWGTEAFF
TRBV9,TRBJ2-1,12,CASKGSGFEQFF
TRBV4-1,TRBJ2-7,13,CASSPGTGNEQYF
TRBV29-1,TRBJ2-1,13,CSVETDSYNEQFF
TRBV12-3/TRBV12-4,TRBJ1-2,15,CASSGPGQGNYGYTF
TRBV7-9,TRBJ1-6,12,CASTLGNSPLHF
TRBV7-9,TRBJ2-5,14,CASSFVGSAETQYF
TRBV15,TRBJ2-3,15,CATSREAGAPDTQYF
TRBV4-3,TRBJ1-2,14,CASSQGQTNYGYTF
TRBV28,TRBJ2-2,15,CASSFRGLSAGELFF
TRBV7-6,TRBJ2-7,15,CASSLATPGLYEQYF
TRBV7-9,TRBJ1-1,12,CASSRGQTEAFF
TRBV7-9,TRBJ2-7,15,CASTPMETSGYEQYF
TRBV6-5,TRBJ2-1,16,CASSKQLAGGSDEQFF
TRBV25-1,TRBJ1-1,18,CASSEILRKCRLNTEAFF
TRBV20-1,TRBJ2-1,15,CSANPGTSGFTEQFF
TRBV28,TRBJ2-3,14,CASSLGGRTDTQYF
TRBV13,TRBJ1-5,13,CASTQGPGQPQHF
TRBV27,TRBJ2-2,14,CASSLSSNTGELFF
TRBV4-3,TRBJ1-5,16,CASSPAAGGGRWTQHF
TRBV9,TRBJ1-5,15,CASSVEGTINQPQHF
TRBV6-2/TRBV6-3,TRBJ1-1,14,CASSYSGEVTEAFF
TRBV7-7,TRBJ2-1,18,CASRSGTGDEPDYNEQFF
TRBV28,TRBJ2-1,16,CASSFGAGAIYNEQFF
TRBV6-5,TRBJ1-1,13,CASSYSGTTEAFF
TRBV7-7,TRBJ2-1,14,CASSPTDGHNEQFF
TRBV7-9,TRBJ2-1,12,CASSLDIDEQFF
TRBV4-3,TRBJ2-1,16,CASSRDGLAGDNEQFF
TRBV28,TRBJ2-3,19,CASSLSRGLAGGITDTQYF
TRBV28,TRBJ2-7,12,CASSPSVYEQYF
TRBV4-1,TRBJ2-7,16,CASSQLGDSLRAEQYF
TRBV29-1,TRBJ2-7,14,CSAWEQERGYEQYF
TRBV2,TRBJ2-5,15,CASRETSGEQETQYF
TRBV29-1,TRBJ1-2,13,CSAETGYGGGYTF
TRBV6-2/TRBV6-3,TRBJ1-3,17,CASSNGRIPLSGNTIYF
TRBV28,TRBJ2-7,15,CASSARLAGTYEQYF